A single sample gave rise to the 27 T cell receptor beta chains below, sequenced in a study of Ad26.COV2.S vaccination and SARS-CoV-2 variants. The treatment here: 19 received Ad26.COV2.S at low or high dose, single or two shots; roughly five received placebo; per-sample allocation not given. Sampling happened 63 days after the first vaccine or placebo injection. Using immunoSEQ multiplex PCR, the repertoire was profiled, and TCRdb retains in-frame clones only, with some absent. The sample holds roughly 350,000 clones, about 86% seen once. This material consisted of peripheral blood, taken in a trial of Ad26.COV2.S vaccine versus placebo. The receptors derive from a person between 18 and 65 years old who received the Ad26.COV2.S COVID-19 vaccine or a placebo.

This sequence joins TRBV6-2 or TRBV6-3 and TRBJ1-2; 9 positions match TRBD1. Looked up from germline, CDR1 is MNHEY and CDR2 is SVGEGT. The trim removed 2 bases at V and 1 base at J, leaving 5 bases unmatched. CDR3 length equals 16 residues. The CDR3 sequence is CASSYPQGANNYGYTF. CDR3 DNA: TGTGCCAGCAGTTACCCACAGGGGGCGAATAACTATGGCTACACCTTC.

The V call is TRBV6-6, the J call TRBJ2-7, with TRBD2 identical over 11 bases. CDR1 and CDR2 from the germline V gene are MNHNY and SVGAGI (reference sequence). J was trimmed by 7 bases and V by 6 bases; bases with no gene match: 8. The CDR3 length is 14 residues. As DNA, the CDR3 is TGTGCCAGCAGCCTACTAGCGGGGGTCCGGGAGCAGTACTTC. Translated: CASSLLAGVREQYF.

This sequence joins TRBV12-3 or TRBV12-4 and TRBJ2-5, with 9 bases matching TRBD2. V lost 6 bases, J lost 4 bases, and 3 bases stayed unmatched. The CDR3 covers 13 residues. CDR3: CASRVAGAETQYF. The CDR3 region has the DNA TGTGCCAGCAGGGTAGCGGGAGCAGAGACCCAGTACTTC.

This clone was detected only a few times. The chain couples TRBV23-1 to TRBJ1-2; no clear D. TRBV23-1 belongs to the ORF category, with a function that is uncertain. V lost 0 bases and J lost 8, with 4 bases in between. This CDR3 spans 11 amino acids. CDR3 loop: CASSQSAGYTF. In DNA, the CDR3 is TGCGCCAGCAGTCAATCGGCAGGCTACACCTTC.

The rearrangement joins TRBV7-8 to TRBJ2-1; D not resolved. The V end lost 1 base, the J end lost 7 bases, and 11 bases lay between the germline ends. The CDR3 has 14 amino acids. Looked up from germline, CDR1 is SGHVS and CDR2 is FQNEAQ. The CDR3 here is CASSLEGRVNEQFF. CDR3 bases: TGTGCCAGCAGCTTAGAAGGAAGGGTGAATGAGCAGTTCTTC.

The CDR3 coding sequence is TGTGCCAGCAGTTACTCGACGGGTAATCAAGAGACCCAGTACTTC. This gives the protein CASSYSTGNQETQYF. The rearrangement joins TRBV6-6 to TRBJ2-5, with D hard to call. V lost 0 bases and J 2 bases, leaving 10 bases between the germline ends. This CDR3 region has 15 residues. Per the germline V gene, CDR1 is MNHNY and CDR2 is SVGAGI (reference sequence).

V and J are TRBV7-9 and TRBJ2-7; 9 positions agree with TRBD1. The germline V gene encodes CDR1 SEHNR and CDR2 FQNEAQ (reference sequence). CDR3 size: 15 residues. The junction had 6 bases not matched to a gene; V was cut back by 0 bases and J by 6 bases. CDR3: CASSLAGTGWAEQYF. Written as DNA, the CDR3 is TGTGCCAGCAGCTTAGCGGGGACAGGGTGGGCCGAGCAGTACTTC.

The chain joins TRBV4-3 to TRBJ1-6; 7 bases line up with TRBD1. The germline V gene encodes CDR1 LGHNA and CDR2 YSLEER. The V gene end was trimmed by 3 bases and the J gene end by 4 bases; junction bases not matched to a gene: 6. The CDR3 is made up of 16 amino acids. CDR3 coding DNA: TGCGCCAGCAGCCACGGACGACAGGGTTATAATTCACCCCTCCACTTT. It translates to CASSHGRQGYNSPLHF.

The CDR3 DNA reads as TGTGCCAGCAGTTACTCAAGGGCAGGGACGTACGAGCAGTACTTC. Protein: CASSYSRAGTYEQYF. This sequence joins TRBV6-5 and TRBJ2-7; D may correspond to TRBD1 or TRBD2 (5 bases each). Germline loops: CDR1 MNHEY, CDR2 SVGAGI. This CDR3 region has 15 residues. V was cut by 0 bases and J by 4 bases, with 13 bases left in between.

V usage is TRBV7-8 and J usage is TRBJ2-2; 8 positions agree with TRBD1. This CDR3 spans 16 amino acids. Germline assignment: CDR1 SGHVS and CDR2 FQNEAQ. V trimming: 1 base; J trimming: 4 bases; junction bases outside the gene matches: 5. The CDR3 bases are TGTGCCAGCAGCTTAGGGACAGGGCCTTCCACCGGGGAGCTGTTTTTT. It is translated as CASSLGTGPSTGELFF.

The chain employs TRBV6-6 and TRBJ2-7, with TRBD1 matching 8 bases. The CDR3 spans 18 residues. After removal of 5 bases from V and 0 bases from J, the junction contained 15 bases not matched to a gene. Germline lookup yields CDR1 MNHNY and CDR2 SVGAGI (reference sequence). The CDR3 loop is CASSQSGGGRGSSYEQYF. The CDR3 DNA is TGTGCCAGCAGTCAGTCAGGGGGCGGGCGGGGTAGCTCCTACGAGCAGTACTTC.

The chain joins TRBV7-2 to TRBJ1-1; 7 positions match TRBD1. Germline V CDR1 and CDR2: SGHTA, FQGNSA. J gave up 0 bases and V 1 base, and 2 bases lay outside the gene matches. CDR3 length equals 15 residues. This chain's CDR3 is CASSLERGLNTEAFF. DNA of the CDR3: TGTGCCAGCAGCTTAGAGAGGGGGCTGAACACTGAAGCTTTCTTT.

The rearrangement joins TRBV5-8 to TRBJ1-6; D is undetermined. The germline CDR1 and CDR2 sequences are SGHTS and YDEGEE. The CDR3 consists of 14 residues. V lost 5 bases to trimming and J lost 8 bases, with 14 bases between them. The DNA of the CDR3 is TGTGCCAGCAGGATAGACTCCGTCGATTCACCCCTCCACTTT. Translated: CASRIDSVDSPLHF.

The CDR3 DNA sequence: TGTGCCACCGGCGTACTGGGAATTCACGAGCAGTACTTC. This translates into CATGVLGIHEQYF. The genes are TRBV19 and TRBJ2-7; D ambiguous. CDR1 and CDR2 (germline): LNHDA, SQIVND (reference sequence). This CDR3 has 13 residues. The germline V and J ends were trimmed by 10 bases and 5 bases, with 18 bases remaining between them.

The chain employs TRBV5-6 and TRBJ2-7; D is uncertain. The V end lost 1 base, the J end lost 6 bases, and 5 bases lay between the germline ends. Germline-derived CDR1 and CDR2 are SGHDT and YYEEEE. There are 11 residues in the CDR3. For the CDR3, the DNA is TGTGCCAGCAGCTTGATCGGCGAGCAGTACTTC. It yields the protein CASSLIGEQYF.

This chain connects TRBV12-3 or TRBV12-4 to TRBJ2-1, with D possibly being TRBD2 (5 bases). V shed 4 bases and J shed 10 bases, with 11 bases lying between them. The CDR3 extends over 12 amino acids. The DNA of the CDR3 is TGTGCCAGCAGTTCCCCTAGCTACGAGCAGTTCTTC. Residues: CASSSPSYEQFF.

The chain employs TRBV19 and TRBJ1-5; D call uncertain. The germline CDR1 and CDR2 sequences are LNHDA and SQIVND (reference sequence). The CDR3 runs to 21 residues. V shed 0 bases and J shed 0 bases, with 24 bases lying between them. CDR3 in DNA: TGTGCCAGTAGTATAGAGGCGGGCCTCCGACGGACCACTTATAGCAATCAGCCCCAGCATTTT. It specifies CASSIEAGLRRTTYSNQPQHF.

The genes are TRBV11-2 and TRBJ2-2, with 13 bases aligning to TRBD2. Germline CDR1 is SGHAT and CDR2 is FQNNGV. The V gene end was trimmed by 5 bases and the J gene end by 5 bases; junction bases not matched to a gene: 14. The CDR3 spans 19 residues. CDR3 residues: CASSTPPTSGRAWTGELFF. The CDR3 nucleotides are TGTGCCAGCAGCACCCCCCCTACTAGCGGGAGGGCATGGACCGGGGAGCTGTTTTTT.

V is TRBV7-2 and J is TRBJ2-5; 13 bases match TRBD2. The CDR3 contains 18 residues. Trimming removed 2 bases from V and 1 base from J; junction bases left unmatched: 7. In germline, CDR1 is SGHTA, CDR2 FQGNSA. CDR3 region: CASSLRGGTSGTQETQYF. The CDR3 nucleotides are TGTGCCAGCAGCTTAAGGGGGGGGACTAGCGGGACCCAAGAGACCCAGTACTTC.

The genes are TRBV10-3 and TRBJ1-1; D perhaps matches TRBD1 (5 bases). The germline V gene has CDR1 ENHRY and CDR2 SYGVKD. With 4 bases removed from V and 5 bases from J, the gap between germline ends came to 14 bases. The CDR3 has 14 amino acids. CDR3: CAISGTLQGTEAFF. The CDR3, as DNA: TGTGCCATCAGTGGGACACTTCAGGGAACTGAAGCTTTCTTT.

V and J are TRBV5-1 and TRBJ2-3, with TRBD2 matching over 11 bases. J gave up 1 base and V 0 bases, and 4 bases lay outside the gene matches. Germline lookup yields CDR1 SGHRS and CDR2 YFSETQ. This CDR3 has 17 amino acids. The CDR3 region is CASSLAGGLAGTDTQYF. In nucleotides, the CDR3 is TGCGCCAGCAGCTTGGCCGGGGGACTAGCGGGCACAGATACGCAGTATTTT.

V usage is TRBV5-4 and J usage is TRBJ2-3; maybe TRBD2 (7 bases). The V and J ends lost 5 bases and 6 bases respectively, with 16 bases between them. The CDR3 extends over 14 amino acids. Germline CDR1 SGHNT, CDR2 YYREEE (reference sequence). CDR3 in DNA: TGTGCCAGCAGGTGGGGGGGGCCCACGGATACGCAGTATTTT. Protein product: CASRWGGPTDTQYF.

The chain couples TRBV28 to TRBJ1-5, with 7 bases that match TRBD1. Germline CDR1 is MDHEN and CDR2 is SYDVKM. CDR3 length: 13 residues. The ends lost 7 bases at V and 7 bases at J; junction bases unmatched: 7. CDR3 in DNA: TGTGCCAGCACCGTCAGGGGGAGGCAGCCCCAGCATTTT. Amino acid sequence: CASTVRGRQPQHF. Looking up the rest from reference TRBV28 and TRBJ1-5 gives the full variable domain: DVKVTQSSRYLVKRTGEKVFLECVQDMDHENMFWYRQDPGLGLRLIYFSYDVKMKEKGDIPEGYSVSREKKERFSLILESASTNQTSMYLCASTVRGRQPQHFGDGTRLSIL.

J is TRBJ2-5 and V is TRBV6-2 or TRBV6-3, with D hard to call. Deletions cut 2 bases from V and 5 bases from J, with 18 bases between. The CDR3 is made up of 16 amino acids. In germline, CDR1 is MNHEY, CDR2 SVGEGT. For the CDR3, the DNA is TGTGCCAGCAGTTACACCTACAGAGACGAACGGGAGACCCAGTACTTC. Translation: CASSYTYRDERETQYF.

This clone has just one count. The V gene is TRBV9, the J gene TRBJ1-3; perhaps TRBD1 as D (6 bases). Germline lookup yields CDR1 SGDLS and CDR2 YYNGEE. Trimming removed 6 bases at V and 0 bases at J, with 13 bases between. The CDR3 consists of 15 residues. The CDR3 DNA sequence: TGTGCCAGCACCGGAGGGGGGGACTCTGGAAACACCATATATTTT. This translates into CASTGGGDSGNTIYF.

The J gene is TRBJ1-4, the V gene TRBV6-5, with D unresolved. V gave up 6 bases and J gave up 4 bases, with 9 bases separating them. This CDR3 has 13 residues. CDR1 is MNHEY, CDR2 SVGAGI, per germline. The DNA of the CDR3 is TGTGCCAGCAGAGGGCAGCTTAATGAAAAACTGTTTTTT. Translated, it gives CASRGQLNEKLFF.

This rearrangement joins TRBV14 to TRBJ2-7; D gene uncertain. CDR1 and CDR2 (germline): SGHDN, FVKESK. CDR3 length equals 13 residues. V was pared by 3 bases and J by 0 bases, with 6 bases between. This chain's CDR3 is CASSHWVSYEQYF. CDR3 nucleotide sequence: TGTGCCAGCAGCCATTGGGTCTCCTACGAGCAGTACTTC.